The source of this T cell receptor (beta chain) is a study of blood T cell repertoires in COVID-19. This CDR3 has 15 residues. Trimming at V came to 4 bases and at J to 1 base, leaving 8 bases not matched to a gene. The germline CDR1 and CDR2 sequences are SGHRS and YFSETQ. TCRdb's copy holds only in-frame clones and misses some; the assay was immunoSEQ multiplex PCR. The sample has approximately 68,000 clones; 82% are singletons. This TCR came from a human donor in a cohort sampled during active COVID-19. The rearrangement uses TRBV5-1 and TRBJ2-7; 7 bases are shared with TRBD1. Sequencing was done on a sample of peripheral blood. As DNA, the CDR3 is TGCGCCAGCAGCAACGACAGGGCGTCATCCTACGAGCAGTACTTC. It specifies CASSNDRASSYEQYF.